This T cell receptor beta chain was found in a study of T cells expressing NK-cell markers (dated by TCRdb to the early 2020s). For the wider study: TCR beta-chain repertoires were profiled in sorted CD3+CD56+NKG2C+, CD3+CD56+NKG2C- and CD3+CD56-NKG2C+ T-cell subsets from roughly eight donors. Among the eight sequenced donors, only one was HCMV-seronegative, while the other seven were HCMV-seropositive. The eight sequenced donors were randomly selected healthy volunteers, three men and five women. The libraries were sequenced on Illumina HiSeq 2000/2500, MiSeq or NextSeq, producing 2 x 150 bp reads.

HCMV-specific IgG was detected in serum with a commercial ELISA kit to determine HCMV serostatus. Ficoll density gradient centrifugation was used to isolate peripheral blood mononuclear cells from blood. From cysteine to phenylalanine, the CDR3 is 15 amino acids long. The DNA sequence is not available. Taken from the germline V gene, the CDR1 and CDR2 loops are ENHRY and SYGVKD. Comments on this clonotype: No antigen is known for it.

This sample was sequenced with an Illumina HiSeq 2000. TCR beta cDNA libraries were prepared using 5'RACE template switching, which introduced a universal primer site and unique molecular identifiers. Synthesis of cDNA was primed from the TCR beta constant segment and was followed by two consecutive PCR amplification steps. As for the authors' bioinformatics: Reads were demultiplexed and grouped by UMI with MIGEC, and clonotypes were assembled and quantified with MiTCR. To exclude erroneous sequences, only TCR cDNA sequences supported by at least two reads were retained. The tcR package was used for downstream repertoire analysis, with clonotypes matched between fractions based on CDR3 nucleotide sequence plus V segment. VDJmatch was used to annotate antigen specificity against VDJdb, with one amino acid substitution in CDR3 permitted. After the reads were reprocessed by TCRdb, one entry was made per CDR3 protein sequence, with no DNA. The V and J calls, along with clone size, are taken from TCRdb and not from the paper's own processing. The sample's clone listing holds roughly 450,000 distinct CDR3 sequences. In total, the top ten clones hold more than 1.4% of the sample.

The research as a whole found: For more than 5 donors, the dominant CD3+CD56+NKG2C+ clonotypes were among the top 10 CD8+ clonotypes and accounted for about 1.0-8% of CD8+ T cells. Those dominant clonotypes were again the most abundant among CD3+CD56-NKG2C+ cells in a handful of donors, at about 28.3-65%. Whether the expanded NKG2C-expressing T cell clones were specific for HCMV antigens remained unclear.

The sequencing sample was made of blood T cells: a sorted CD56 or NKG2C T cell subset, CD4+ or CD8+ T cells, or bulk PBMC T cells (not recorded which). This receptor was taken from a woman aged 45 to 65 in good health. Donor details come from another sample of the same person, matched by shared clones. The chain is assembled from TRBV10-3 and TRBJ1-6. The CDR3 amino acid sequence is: CAISEVAGDNSPLHF.